The 7 T cell receptor delta chains in this list originate from one sample, sequenced in a study of γδ T cells in repeated Plasmodium falciparum infection. Gammadelta T cells were flow-sorted from PBMC into Vgamma9/Vdelta2+ and Vdelta2-negative populations for bulk analysis. TCRdb reanalysed the multiplex PCR reads with CATT. The sample has 50,000 to 60,000 delta-chain clones; 1.9% are singletons. Specimen: gamma-delta T cells from blood. Every receptor here comes from a pool of human donors (malaria-infected and uninfected, not separated).

This clone showed up just a few times. For this DNA, TCRdb reports the protein of a much larger clone, which diverges at residue 5, most likely from a read error; the protein presented here is translated directly from the DNA. The V gene is TRDV1, but the J gene lacks a call. Germline assignment: CDR1 TSWWSYY and CDR2 QGS. This CDR3 spans 17 amino acids. The CDR3 DNA sequence: TGTGCTCTTGGGGTACAACTTAACCCTCCGCGTCGGCTGCGGCTCATCTTT. Encoded protein: CALGVQLNPPRRLRLIF.

This clone is labeled as medium-sized. Other DNA sequences in this sample translate to the same CDR3. This rearrangement joins TRDV2 to TRDJ1; D may be TRDD3 (5 bases). CDR3 length equals 20 residues. Trimming shortened V by 0 bases and J by 0 bases, and 25 bases separated the two germline ends. Germline V gene sequence: CDR1 GEAIGNYY, CDR2 EKD. CDR3 sequence (DNA): TGTGCCTGTGACACCCTCCAGGTGGGTACTGGTGGTCAATACACCGATAAACTCATCTTT. It encodes CACDTLQVGTGGQYTDKLIF.

A few counts support this clone. The TCRdb record carries a much larger clone's protein, which differs from this DNA's translation at residue 19; a read error is the likely cause, and the protein listed here is the DNA translation. V and J are TRDV1 and TRDJ1; TRDD3 matches 10 bases. The J gene, left out of TCRdb, was set here by checking the DNA against germline. Germline V gene sequence: CDR1 TSWWSYY, CDR2 QGS. The CDR3 contains 23 residues. The CDR3 nucleotides are TGTGCTCTTGGGGTTGACGTCTTCCTACCGGGGGGATACGCGGGCATCGGCACCGGTAAACTCATCTTT. Protein: CALGVDVFLPGGYAGIGTGKLIF.

About this clone itself: Since a far larger clone is one base different, this is likely a read error. Other DNA sequences in this sample translate to the same CDR3. The J gene has no call, while the V gene is TRDV3; TRDD2 was called by the table and not checked on the DNA. The CDR3 is made up of 14 amino acids. Germline V gene lookup returns CDR1 TVYSNPD and CDR2 GDNSRS (reference sequence). The chain's CDR3 is CAFPLPPNTDKLIF. Written as DNA, the CDR3 is TGTGCCTTCCCCCTTCCCCCGAATACCGATAAACTCATCTTC.

The table lists this clone with many counts. CDR3 sequence reads: CALGALPLSRTGGYPMRSYTDKLIF. The CDR3 DNA follows: TGTGCTCTTGGGGCCCTTCCACTTTCCCGTACTGGGGGATACCCAATGCGGTCCTACACCGATAAACTCATCTTT. The chain carries TRDV1 and TRDJ1; TRDD3 matches at 12 bases. The J gene, missing from TCRdb, was assigned here through DNA to germline matching. Germline V gene lookup returns CDR1 TSWWSYY and CDR2 QGS. V trimming: 4 bases; J trimming: 0 bases; junction bases outside the gene matches: 30. The CDR3 has 25 residues.

This clone was recorded a few times. TCRdb's protein, taken from a much larger clone, differs from this DNA's translation at residue 19, likely owing to a read error; the protein displayed comes from the DNA. The chain employs TRDV1 and TRDJ1; 12 positions agree with TRDD3. CDR3 length: 21 residues. Germline V CDR1 and CDR2: TSWWSYY, QGS. The CDR3 nucleotides read TGTGCTCTTGGAGTTGCCAGAGGCTGGGGGATACGAATCCTATACACCGATAAATTCATCTTT. Translating gives CALGVARGWGIRILYTDKFIF.

This clone was found many times. TCRdb pairs this DNA with a much larger clone's protein that differs at residue 11, likely a read error; the protein shown was translated from the DNA. V and J are TRDV1 and TRDJ1, with D possibly matching TRDD3 (6 bases). This CDR3 has 19 amino acids. Trimming stripped 1 base from V and 4 bases from J, with 25 bases between. Germline V gene lookup returns CDR1 TSWWSYY and CDR2 QGS. The CDR3 region is CALGEHIYVRRGRVDKLIF. The CDR3 region has the DNA TGTGCTCTTGGGGAACACATCTACGTGAGGAGGGGGAGAGTCGATAAACTCATCTTT.